Presented here are 3 T cell receptor beta chains from one specimen sequenced in a study of OX40 agonist ivuxolimab in advanced cancers. TCRdb's table, derived via immunoSEQ multiplex PCR, lists solely in-frame clones and lacks some. This table has tens of thousands of clones, more than 70% appearing once. The sample consisted of CD4+ or CD8+ T cells sorted from blood, taken in a trial of the OX40 agonist ivuxolimab. Receptors were obtained from an adult with an advanced solid tumor such as melanoma, head and neck, liver or kidney cancer.

This clone has just one count. The rearrangement links TRBV7-9 to TRBJ2-7; D may be TRBD1 or TRBD2 (5 bases each). Germline-derived CDR1 and CDR2 are SEHNR and FQNEAQ (reference sequence). The CDR3 loop spans 13 amino acids. The germline V and J ends were trimmed by 5 bases and 3 bases, with 11 bases remaining between them. In nucleotides, the CDR3 is TGTGCCAGCAGCGGGGACGATGACTACGAGCAGTACTTC. Translating gives CASSGDDDYEQYF.

This clone was observed a single time. The gene calls are TRBV6-5 and TRBJ2-7, with TRBD1 matching 10 bases. CDR3 size: 14 residues. V lost 5 bases to trimming and J lost 1 base; unmatched junction nucleotides: 2. Per the germline V gene, CDR1 is MNHEY and CDR2 is SVGAGI. Here the CDR3 DNA reads TGTGCCAGCAGTGGGGACAGGGGATCCTACGAGCAGTACTTC. Translation gives CASSGDRGSYEQYF.

CDR3 DNA: TGCGCCAGCAGCCAAAGCATAGGGGGACACTACGAGCAGTACTTC. Translation gives CASSQSIGGHYEQYF. The chain links TRBV4-3 to TRBJ2-7; D may be TRBD1 (6 bases). The germline CDR1 and CDR2 sequences are LGHNA and YSLEER. The CDR3 is 15 amino acids. V was pared by 2 bases and J by 3 bases, with 14 bases between.